The present TCR beta chain was sequenced within a study of vaccination and CD4 T cells after COVID-19. The V end was cut by 6 bases, the J end by 7 bases, with 22 bases between. This CDR3 contains 15 residues. CDR1 is MDHEN and CDR2 is SYDVKM in the germline V gene. The treatment is: approximately nine-day PBMC culture with coronavirus spike peptide pools or control peptides (ViraFEST assay). Cultured CD4+ T-cell DNA underwent Oncomine TCR Beta short-read sequencing. TCRdb re-analysed the PCR reads in MiXCR, keeping a single row per CDR3 protein. The table records about 15,000 distinct CDR3 sequences, 65% to 80% of them present only once. About this clonotype itself: Its specificity is not known.

This TCR derives from a human donor who had recovered from COVID-19. This chain uses TRBV28 with TRBJ2-7; D not certain. The specimen was CD4+ T cells from blood, cultured in vitro. This CDR3 reads CASRPAGQGPWEQYF. The CDR3 DNA sequence: TGTGCCAGCAGGCCAGCCGGCCAAGGCCCGTGGGAGCAGTACTTC.